This entry lists 12 T cell receptor beta chains sequenced from one sample in a study of blood T cell repertoires in COVID-19 (dated by TCRdb to the early 2020s). Receptors were amplified or captured by the immunoSEQ multiplex PCR assay. The immuneACCESS repertoire file appears here via TCRdb, limited to in-frame rearrangements. These files lack a portion of the clones; in checked studies, under half of the deficit traces to unresolved V genes, and the cause of the others is not known. In all, the sample holds 110,000 to 150,000 clones, and about 84% of those were seen once. The ten most abundant clones make up around 6.8% of the sample. Sequencing was done on a sample of peripheral blood. These receptors came from a human donor in a cohort sampled during active COVID-19.

V is TRBV11-2 and J is TRBJ1-1; 10 nucleotides align to TRBD1. The CDR3 runs 14 residues. V lost 5 bases, J lost 9 bases, and 9 bases stayed unmatched. Germline lookup yields CDR1 SGHAT and CDR2 FQNNGV. CDR3 sequence: CASSLAGQGNKAFF. CDR3 DNA: TGTGCCAGCAGCCTCGCGGGACAGGGGAATAAAGCTTTCTTT.

This chain links TRBV9 with TRBJ1-2; TRBD1 matches 11 bases. V shed 6 bases, J shed 8 bases, and the junction held 9 bases outside the gene matches. Germline lookup yields CDR1 SGDLS and CDR2 YYNGEE. The length of the CDR3 is 14 residues. CDR3 protein: CASTQGQGAGGYTF. The DNA of the CDR3 is TGTGCCAGCACCCAAGGACAGGGGGCAGGGGGCTACACCTTC.

The CDR3 loop reads CASSPPAGGGTQYF. Written as DNA, the CDR3 is TGTGCCAGCTCACCACCGGCAGGGGGAGGTACGCAGTATTTT. This chain connects TRBV18 to TRBJ2-3; possible D gene TRBD1, 7 bases. Trimming took 0 bases from V and 8 from J, leaving 12 bases between them. Germline V gene lookup returns CDR1 KGHSH and CDR2 LQKENI. The CDR3 length is 14 residues.

The chain uses TRBV19 and TRBJ1-1; possibly TRBD1 for D (5 bases). With 3 bases removed from V and 1 base from J, the gap between germline ends came to 15 bases. The germline CDR1 and CDR2 sequences are LNHDA and SQIVND (reference sequence). The length of the CDR3 is 16 residues. The DNA for the CDR3 is TGTGCCAGTAGTATGATCGGGGGACGACAGAACACTGAAGCTTTCTTT. Protein sequence: CASSMIGGRQNTEAFF.

This chain joins TRBV13 and TRBJ1-5; 12 bases map to TRBD1. Germline V CDR1 and CDR2: PRHDT, FYEKMQ (reference sequence). The CDR3 is 17 amino acids. The V gene end was trimmed by 6 bases and the J gene end by 5 bases; junction bases not matched to a gene: 11. The CDR3 sequence: CASRSRSGTGGDQPQHF. As DNA, the CDR3 is TGTGCCAGCAGGTCCCGATCCGGGACAGGGGGCGATCAGCCCCAGCATTTT.

This chain connects TRBV4-3 to TRBJ2-7; a weak D match, TRBD1 (6 bases). Germline CDR1 LGHNA, CDR2 YSLEER. This CDR3 has 15 amino acids. V was trimmed by 0 bases and J by 6 bases, leaving 15 bases between them. The CDR3 is CASSQDIAGDAEQYF. The CDR3 DNA reads TGCGCCAGCAGCCAAGATATCGCAGGGGACGCCGAGCAGTACTTC.

The sample holds one count of this clone. This chain connects TRBV7-9 to TRBJ1-3, with D possibly being TRBD1 (5 bases). Trimming stripped 6 bases from V and 0 bases from J, with 9 bases between. This CDR3 contains 14 residues. From germline, CDR1 is SEHNR and CDR2 FQNEAQ (reference sequence). The CDR3 sequence: CASRKGISGNTIYF. The CDR3 DNA reads as TGTGCCAGCAGGAAGGGGATCTCTGGAAACACCATATATTTT.

The V and J genes are TRBV18 and TRBJ2-5; D is undetermined. This CDR3 spans 12 amino acids. Germline V gene sequence: CDR1 KGHSH, CDR2 LQKENI. Deletions cut 2 bases from V and 13 bases from J, with 14 bases between. The CDR3 region is CASSPADPPGYF. The CDR3 nucleotides are TGTGCCAGCTCACCAGCCGATCCCCCCGGGTACTTC.

The genes are TRBV7-2 and TRBJ1-2, with 7 bases fitting TRBD1. From germline, CDR1 is SGHTA and CDR2 FQGNSA. This CDR3 region has 12 residues. The CDR3, as DNA: TGTGCGGAGACAGGGAGCAACTATGGCTACACCTTC. Amino acid sequence: CAETGSNYGYTF.

The CDR3 DNA reads TGTGCCAGCAGCTTAGCGGGGAGCCCACTGAACACTGAAGCTTTCTTT. Protein: CASSLAGSPLNTEAFF. The gene calls are TRBV7-6 and TRBJ1-1; D gene uncertain. Deletions cut 0 bases from V and 0 bases from J, with 11 bases between. This CDR3 has 16 residues. Per germline, CDR1 SGHVS and CDR2 FNYEAQ.

The chain has TRBV6-1 and TRBJ2-3, with D tentatively TRBD2 (6 bases). From germline, CDR1 is MNHNS and CDR2 SASEGT. CDR3 size: 13 residues. Between the trimmed V and J ends, which lost 1 base and 7 bases, there was a span of 9 bases. The CDR3 protein is CASSEGRGYTQYF. The CDR3 DNA is TGTGCCAGCAGTGAAGGGAGGGGTTATACGCAGTATTTT.

This clone has just one count. This rearrangement joins TRBV19 to TRBJ2-6; D gene ambiguous. Germline CDR1 is LNHDA and CDR2 is SQIVND (reference sequence). Trimming pared 4 bases from V and 0 bases from J, leaving 13 bases between. There are 17 residues in the CDR3. CDR3 bases: TGTGCCAGTAGTACGGAGTTCACCACCTCTGGGGCCAACGTCCTGACTTTC. This translates into CASSTEFTTSGANVLTF.